The present entry profiles one TCR beta chain with its context. What it recognizes is unknown. The PCR had 60 Vbeta and 13 Jbeta primers. Some clones are missing from TCRdb's copy, which holds only in-frame ones; the method was immunoSEQ multiplex PCR. The table has approximately 190,000 clones, roughly 76% seen once; the top ten hold more than 6%. This sample was included in a study of cytomegalovirus exposure and HLA in healthy donors. Study-wide results and caveats: Later, an analysis found that common viral pathogens appeared to be linked with several of the most significant clusters.

The CDR3 is made up of 16 amino acids. In germline, CDR1 is SGDLS, CDR2 YYNGEE. V was clipped by 0 bases and J by 2 bases, with 14 bases between them. Sequenced sample: PBMCs. The chain has TRBV9 and TRBJ2-5, with a tentative D call TRBD2 (6 bases). The origin of this receptor is a man aged 35 to 55 in good health and CMV-seropositive. The CDR3 reads CASSVDSGGYQETQYF. DNA of the CDR3: TGTGCCAGCAGCGTAGATTCCGGGGGTTATCAAGAGACCCAGTACTTC.